This is a list of T cell receptor beta chains from one sample in a study of blood T cell repertoires in COVID-19. Sequenced by immunoSEQ multiplex PCR; TCRdb stores in-frame clones only, minus some. The repertoire holds 150,000 to 200,000 clones, 65% to 90% seen once, with about 9.6% in the top ten. Specimen: peripheral blood. These receptors were taken from a man aged 50 to 60 with active or convalescent COVID-19. CDR3s include the opening cysteine and the closing phenylalanine or tryptophan. D genes are given only for firm matches. Clone sizes are given selectively: once, few, many, or a class where the clone is expanded.

NA	TRBV5-1	NA	TRBJ2-5	TGCGCCAGCAGCCTGCAGGACCAAGAGACCCAGTACTTC	CASSLQDQETQYF
NA	TRBV4-2	NA	TRBJ1-4	TGTGCCAGCAGCCCCCGGGAGGGGGATGAAAAACTGTTTTTT	CASSPREGDEKLFF
NA	TRBV28	NA	TRBJ1-2	TGTGCCAGCAATACAGGGTTTAACTATGGCTACACCTTC	CASNTGFNYGYTF
NA	TRBV6-1	NA	TRBJ1-5	TGTGCCAGCAGTGAGACATGGAATCAGCCCCAGCATTTT	CASSETWNQPQHF
NA	TRBV4-1	NA	TRBJ2-3	TGCGCCAGCAGGGAGGGACTGGATAAAGATACGCAGTATTTT	CASREGLDKDTQYF
NA	TRBV2	TRBD2	TRBJ2-3	TGTGCCAGCAGGATGGGACTAGCGACTTCGGATACGCAGTATTTT	CASRMGLATSDTQYF
NA	TRBV5-5	TRBD1	TRBJ2-5	TGTGCCAGCAGCTTCGGCGGGACAGGGATCGGAGAGACCCAGTACTTC	CASSFGGTGIGETQYF
NA	TRBV19	TRBD2	TRBJ2-1	TGTGCCAGTAGTATCTTGCCTAGCGGGAGGGATGGGCAGTTCTTC	CASSILPSGRDGQFF
NA	TRBV21-1	NA	TRBJ2-2	TGTGCCAGCAGCAAAGTCGAGTGGGAGGCGAACACCGGGGAGCTGTTTTTT	CASSKVEWEANTGELFF
once	TRBV18	TRBD1	TRBJ2-2	TGTGCCAGCTCACCCGAGACAGGGGCCACCGGGGAGCTGTTTTTT	CASSPETGATGELFF
once	TRBV20-1	NA	TRBJ2-1	TGCAGTGCTAGAATCGGTGAGCAGTTCTTC	CSARIGEQFF
NA	TRBV12-3/TRBV12-4	NA	TRBJ1-2	TGTGCCAGCAGTTCCCTTTCACGAGATGGCTACACCTTC	CASSSLSRDGYTF
once	TRBV7-9	TRBD1	TRBJ1-1	TGTGCCAGCAGCCCTAGACAGGGCTCTGGTGAAGCTTTCTTT	CASSPRQGSGEAFF
NA	TRBV6-5	NA	TRBJ2-2	TGTGCCAGCAGACAGGAATTGCTCGAGCTGTTTTTT	CASRQELLELFF
NA	TRBV4-1	NA	TRBJ2-7	TGCGCCAGCAGCCAAGATCCCCCGTTCTACGAGCAGTACTTC	CASSQDPPFYEQYF
NA	TRBV20-1	TRBD2	TRBJ2-3	TGCAGTGCTAGTGGAGCTAGCGGGAGCCCAGATACGCAGTATTTT	CSASGASGSPDTQYF
NA	TRBV2	NA	TRBJ1-5	TGTGCCAGCAGTGGCGATGGGGCAATCAATCAGCCCCAGCATTTT	CASSGDGAINQPQHF
NA	TRBV19	TRBD1	TRBJ1-1	TGTGCCAGTAGTATGGTCCAGGGGGAGACGAACACTGAAGCTTTCTTT	CASSMVQGETNTEAFF
NA	TRBV28	TRBD1	TRBJ1-6	TGTGCCAGCAGTTCCAGGGGGACCCAGGCAGAGAATTCACCCCTCCACTTT	CASSSRGTQAENSPLHF
NA	TRBV6-2/TRBV6-3	NA	TRBJ2-5	TGTGCCAGCAGTTACACGAGGGGGGGTAGTAAAGAGACCCAGTACTTC	CASSYTRGGSKETQYF
NA	TRBV5-1	NA	TRBJ2-3	TGCGCCAGCAGCCGGGGCGGGGCAGATACGCAGTATTTT	CASSRGGADTQYF
few	TRBV30	TRBD2	TRBJ2-4	TGTGCCTGGAGCCTAGCGGGGGGGCGACGATTAGCCAAAAACATTCAGTACTTC	CAWSLAGGRRLAKNIQYF
NA	TRBV5-4	NA	TRBJ2-3	TGTGCCAGCAGTTCAACCGGGACACCCAGCACAGATACGCAGTATTTT	CASSSTGTPSTDTQYF
NA	TRBV2	TRBD1	TRBJ2-7	TGTGCCAGCAAAGGTAACAGGGGCGGCTACGAGCAGTACTTC	CASKGNRGGYEQYF
NA	TRBV24-1	NA	TRBJ2-5	TGTGCCACCAGTGATTCAAGGCCCGAGCGAGAGACCCAGTACTTC	CATSDSRPERETQYF
many	TRBV9	NA	TRBJ1-2	TGTGCCAGCAGCACGCAGTATGGCTACACCTTC	CASSTQYGYTF